Presented here are 31 T cell receptor beta chains from one specimen sequenced in a study of T cells in Graves' hyperthyroidism and ophthalmopathy. Regions amplified from RNA transcripts were the TCR beta CDR3 regions. HTBI primers were the set used in a first-round RT-PCR of the TCR CDR3. One entry per CDR3 protein results from TCRdb running MiXCR on the multiplex PCR reads. The sample lists around 600,000 distinct CDR3 sequences, 15% to 18% occurring once. Material: blood. The receptors shown here come from a woman aged 25 to 39 with Graves' hyperthyroidism.

At least ten counts were recorded for this clonotype. This chain links TRBV20-1 with TRBJ2-3; 12 bases fit TRBD2. CDR3 length: 16 amino acids. The V gene's germline CDR1 is DFQATT and CDR2 SNEGSKA (reference sequence). After removal of 4 bases from V and 3 bases from J, the junction contained 8 bases not matched to a gene. CDR3 residues: CSATSGRAEGTDTQYF. CDR3 sequence (DNA): TGCAGTGCTACTAGCGGGAGGGCCGAGGGAACAGATACGCAGTATTTT.

This clonotype appeared a few times. The chain links TRBV19 to TRBJ1-6, with D possibly being TRBD1 (6 bases). Trimming took off 5 bases at V and 7 bases at J, with 18 bases between the two ends. CDR1 is LNHDA and CDR2 is SQIVND in the germline V gene (reference sequence). The CDR3 covers 16 residues. Here the CDR3 reads CASSLTGLRWNSPLHF. As DNA, the CDR3 is TGTGCCAGTAGTTTAACAGGGCTCCGATGGAATTCACCCCTCCACTTT.

This chain joins TRBV5-1 and TRBJ2-7, with a weak D call TRBD2 (5 bases). The CDR3 is 14 residues long. V gave up 2 bases and J gave up 4 bases, with 13 bases separating them. CDR1 is SGHRS, CDR2 YFSETQ, per germline. DNA for the CDR3: TGCGCCAGCAGCTTTATGGAGCGGAAGTACGAGCAGTACTTC. The encoded protein is CASSFMERKYEQYF.

This clonotype was seen more than once but under ten times. This chain uses TRBV9 with TRBJ2-7; D is ambiguous. The CDR3 is 15 residues long. Germline V gives CDR1 SGDLS, CDR2 YYNGEE. Trimming left V 2 bases short and J 2 bases short, with 14 bases between. This chain's CDR3 is CASSVQDQGTYEQYF. Here the CDR3 DNA reads TGTGCCAGCAGCGTTCAAGACCAAGGAACCTACGAGCAGTACTTC. Combining the CDR3 with reference TRBV9 and TRBJ2-7 gives the whole variable domain DSGVTQTPKHLITATGQRVTLRCSPRSGDLSVYWYQQSLDQGLQFLIQYYNGEERAKGNILERFSAQQFPDLHSELNLSSLELGDSALYFCASSVQDQGTYEQYFGPGTRLTVT.

V and J are TRBV20-1 and TRBJ2-7; 12 nucleotides align to TRBD2. In germline, CDR1 is DFQATT, CDR2 SNEGSKA (reference sequence). The CDR3 is made up of 18 amino acids. V lost 0 bases to trimming and J lost 3 bases; unmatched junction nucleotides: 12. In nucleotides, the CDR3 is TGCAGTGCTAGAGATCCGACTAGCGGGAGATACGCCGACTACGAGCAGTACTTC. It codes for CSARDPTSGRYADYEQYF.

This clonotype appeared many times. The chain couples TRBV28 to TRBJ2-3; D call uncertain. Germline V lookup: CDR1 MDHEN, CDR2 SYDVKM. The CDR3 is 14 amino acids. The V and J ends lost 3 bases and 2 bases respectively, with 9 bases between them. CDR3 amino acids: CASSLSLVTDTQYF. The CDR3 DNA sequence: TGTGCCAGCAGTTTGTCCCTGGTCACAGATACGCAGTATTTT.

This clonotype was recorded a few times. This sequence joins TRBV7-9 and TRBJ2-4; TRBD1 matches 7 bases. This CDR3 region has 16 residues. J lost 5 bases, V lost 6 bases, and 13 bases had no gene match. Germline loops: CDR1 SEHNR, CDR2 FQNEAQ (reference sequence). Here the CDR3 DNA reads TGTGCCAGCAGTTCAACTTCCGGGACAGTAGAAAACATTCAGTACTTC. Translation gives CASSSTSGTVENIQYF.

This clonotype appeared many times. The chain employs TRBV28 and TRBJ1-4; tentatively, D is TRBD1 (5 bases). Per germline, CDR1 MDHEN and CDR2 SYDVKM. The CDR3 extends over 12 amino acids. Trimming pared 4 bases from V and 11 bases from J, leaving 11 bases between. CDR3 sequence: CASSSPGVKLFF. CDR3 nucleotide sequence: TGTGCCAGCAGTTCGCCGGGGGTCAAACTGTTTTTT.

This clonotype was counted between two and nine times. The chain employs TRBV6-1 and TRBJ2-3, with 8 positions matching TRBD2. J lost 2 bases, V lost 5 bases, and 6 bases had no gene match. Germline loops: CDR1 MNHNS, CDR2 SASEGT. The CDR3 length is 15 residues. The CDR3 spells CASSTGRAVTDTQYF. The DNA for the CDR3 is TGTGCCAGCAGTACCGGGAGGGCCGTCACAGATACGCAGTATTTT.

In this sample, this clonotype turned up many times. This rearrangement joins TRBV27 to TRBJ1-2; no clear D. Looked up from germline, CDR1 is MNHEY and CDR2 is SMNVEV (reference sequence). The V end was cut by 2 bases, the J end by 8 bases, with 15 bases between. This CDR3 has 14 residues. The CDR3 DNA is TGTGCCAGCAGTTTAACCGGCGGCGAGGGAGGCTACACCTTC. It codes for CASSLTGGEGGYTF.

Only a few counts were recorded for this clonotype. The V and J genes are TRBV20-1 and TRBJ1-1; D not resolved. Germline V gene data show CDR1 as DFQATT and CDR2 as SNEGSKA (reference sequence). V was cut by 7 bases and J by 4 bases, with 10 bases left in between. This CDR3 is 11 amino acids long. CDR3: CSGLRGTEAFF. CDR3 DNA sequence: TGCAGTGGGCTTCGGGGCACTGAAGCTTTCTTT.

The chain has TRBV12-3 or TRBV12-4 and TRBJ1-6; D ambiguous. This CDR3 region has 14 residues. V was shortened by 5 bases and J by 5 bases, with 10 bases between the two germline ends. CDR3 protein: CASSPVGDNSPLHF. In DNA, the CDR3 is TGTGCCAGCAGTCCCGTTGGGGATAATTCACCCCTCCACTTT.

This clonotype was seen only a few times. The V and J genes are TRBV4-3 and TRBJ2-1; 8 bases are a match to TRBD2. The germline V gene encodes CDR1 LGHNA and CDR2 YSLEER. The CDR3 runs 17 residues. V was pared by 2 bases and J by 0 bases, with 6 bases of the junction left unmatched. The CDR3 protein is CASSQQLAGSSYNEQFF. The CDR3 region has the DNA TGCGCCAGCAGCCAACAGTTAGCGGGGAGCTCCTACAATGAGCAGTTCTTC.

The table lists this clonotype with a few counts. A much larger clone is a single base away; this may be a read error. The chain combines TRBV6-6 with TRBJ1-5; maybe TRBD1 (5 bases). CDR1 is MNHNY, CDR2 SVGAGI, per germline (reference sequence). Trimming left V 0 bases short and J 3 bases short, with 9 bases between. This CDR3 has 15 residues. CDR3 residues: CASSYSGLNNQPQHF. In DNA, the CDR3 is TGTGCCAGCAGTTACTCGGGACTGAACAATCAGCCCCAGCATTTT.

The sample holds many counts of this clonotype. The V call is TRBV30, the J call TRBJ1-2; no clear D gene. Germline V gives CDR1 GTSNPN, CDR2 SVGIG (reference sequence). The CDR3 sequence is 14 residues long. The V end was cut by 3 bases, the J end by 4 bases, with 15 bases between. In DNA form, the CDR3 reads TGTGCCTGGAGCTTGTACGGGCAGATCTATGGCTACACCTTC. This gives the protein CAWSLYGQIYGYTF.

The chain couples TRBV7-3 to TRBJ2-2; 8 bases line up with TRBD1. This CDR3 has 18 amino acids. CDR1 and CDR2 from the germline V gene are SGHTA and FQGTGA. The V gene end was trimmed by 5 bases and the J gene end by 0 bases; junction bases not matched to a gene: 11. The CDR3 spells CASSNTVGQVTNTGELFF. The CDR3 bases are TGTGCCAGCAGCAATACTGTGGGACAGGTCACGAACACCGGGGAGCTGTTTTTT.

In this sample, this clonotype turned up a few times. The CDR3: CASSLFLRLAGVASYEQYF. The CDR3 region has the DNA TGCGCCAGCAGCTTGTTTTTACGGCTAGCGGGAGTAGCTTCCTACGAGCAGTACTTC. The rearrangement joins TRBV5-1 to TRBJ2-7, with 10 nucleotides matching TRBD2. Germline CDR1 SGHRS, CDR2 YFSETQ. V shed 1 base, J shed 1 base, and the junction held 14 bases outside the gene matches. CDR3 size: 19 residues.

At least ten counts were recorded for this clonotype. A much larger clone is a single base away; this may be a read error. The chain couples TRBV7-9 to TRBJ2-5; D is ambiguous. The length of the CDR3 is 12 residues. The V end was cut by 1 base, the J end by 6 bases, with 6 bases between. Germline V gives CDR1 SEHNR, CDR2 FQNEAQ (reference sequence). This chain's CDR3 is CASSLVGQTQYF. In DNA, the CDR3 is TGTGCCAGCAGCTTAGTCGGGCAGACCCAGTACTTC.

In DNA, the CDR3 is TGCAGTGCTAGAGCCGGTTATAGCAATCAGCCCCAGCATTTT. It encodes CSARAGYSNQPQHF. The V and J genes are TRBV20-1 and TRBJ1-5; D ambiguous. There are 14 residues in the CDR3. V was trimmed by 1 base and J by 0 bases, leaving 7 bases between them. Germline CDR1 is DFQATT and CDR2 is SNEGSKA (reference sequence).

This clonotype was found many times. The J gene is TRBJ1-5, the V gene TRBV12-3 or TRBV12-4; 8 positions agree with TRBD1. V was clipped by 5 bases and J by 4 bases; unmatched bases: 4. The CDR3 is made up of 14 amino acids. The CDR3 DNA follows: TGTGCCAGCAGTAAGACAGGGGAAAATCAGCCCCAGCATTTT. This translates into CASSKTGENQPQHF.

This clonotype was seen a handful of times. The rearrangement joins TRBV10-2 to TRBJ2-7; unclear D gene. The CDR3 covers 15 residues. Germline lookup yields CDR1 WSHSY and CDR2 SAAADI. Deletions cut 3 bases from V and 7 bases from J, with 19 bases between. The CDR3 DNA reads as TGCGCCAGCAGTGATTTGGCGCTTGACAATGGGGAGCAGTACTTC. Its protein is CASSDLALDNGEQYF.

The chain is built from TRBV12-5 and TRBJ2-1, with D possibly called TRBD1 or TRBD2 (5 bases each). The V gene lost 0 bases and the J gene lost 3 bases, with 15 bases spanning the gap. From germline, CDR1 is LGHNT and CDR2 FRNRAP. The CDR3 runs to 17 residues. The CDR3 DNA reads TGTGCTAGTGGTTTGGTACCGGGACCGTCCGTCTACAATGAGCAGTTCTTC. Its translation is CASGLVPGPSVYNEQFF.

This chain connects TRBV7-3 to TRBJ2-1; TRBD2 matches at 8 bases. Germline V gene lookup returns CDR1 SGHTA and CDR2 FQGTGA. The CDR3 sequence is 16 residues long. J gave up 6 bases and V 2 bases, and 9 bases lay outside the gene matches. The CDR3 coding sequence is TGTGCCAGCAGCTTATCGTCCGGGAGGGCCCGCAATGAGCAGTTCTTC. It yields the protein CASSLSSGRARNEQFF. Drawing the rest from reference TRBV7-3 and TRBJ2-1, the complete variable domain is GAGVSQTPSNKVTEKGKYVELRCDPISGHTALYWYRQSLGQGPEFLIYFQGTGAADDSGLPNDRFFAVRPEGSVSTLKIQRTERGDSAVYLCASSLSSGRARNEQFFGPGTRLTVL.

The V call is TRBV11-2, the J call TRBJ2-1; weak D call: TRBD2 (6 bases). The ends were cut back, 0 bases at V and 0 bases at J, with 12 bases in the middle. CDR3 size: 17 residues. Germline lookup yields CDR1 SGHAT and CDR2 FQNNGV. The CDR3 reads CASSLDTRGNSYNEQFF. Written as DNA, the CDR3 is TGTGCCAGCAGCTTAGATACACGCGGGAACTCCTACAATGAGCAGTTCTTC.

This clonotype was seen a handful of times. The gene calls are TRBV18 and TRBJ1-1; perhaps TRBD1 as D (5 bases). V was pared by 1 base and J by 3 bases, with 12 bases between. The CDR3 contains 15 residues. CDR1 and CDR2 (germline): KGHSH, LQKENI. Here the CDR3 reads CASSPQATGHTEAFF. In nucleotides, the CDR3 is TGTGCCAGCTCACCACAGGCAACAGGTCACACTGAAGCTTTCTTT.

This clonotype was found many times. V is TRBV11-2 and J is TRBJ2-3; D not certain. The ends were cut back, 5 bases at V and 0 bases at J, with 9 bases in the middle. Germline V CDR1 and CDR2: SGHAT, FQNNGV. This CDR3 comprises 14 residues. CDR3 DNA: TGTGCCAGCAGCCCATGGGCCAGCACAGATACGCAGTATTTT. Its translation: CASSPWASTDTQYF.

This clonotype was found many times. The chain recombines TRBV5-7 with TRBJ1-1; TRBD1 agrees at 8 bases. TRBV5-7 is recorded as an ORF, its role being uncertain. This CDR3 region has 15 residues. After removal of 0 bases from V and 1 base from J, the junction contained 2 bases not matched to a gene. For the CDR3, the DNA is TGTGCCAGCAGCTTGGGGGACAGGAGGAACACTGAAGCTTTCTTT. Protein sequence: CASSLGDRRNTEAFF.

This clonotype was observed many times. The V gene is TRBV7-9, the J gene TRBJ2-1; D gene uncertain. CDR1 and CDR2 (germline): SEHNR, FQNEAQ (reference sequence). The CDR3 is 16 residues long. The V end lost 5 bases, the J end lost 0 bases, and 14 bases lay between the germline ends. As DNA, the CDR3 is TGTGCCAGCAGCCTACCCGACCCGAGCTCCTACAATGAGCAGTTCTTC. Its protein product is CASSLPDPSSYNEQFF.

This clonotype was observed a handful of times. J is TRBJ2-1 and V is TRBV18; D possibly matches TRBD1 or TRBD2 (6 bases each). The CDR3 consists of 17 residues. Germline V gene data show CDR1 as KGHSH and CDR2 as LQKENI. The V and J ends lost 0 bases and 1 base respectively, with 13 bases between them. The chain's CDR3 is CASSPPQGRQSYNEQFF. DNA for the CDR3: TGTGCCAGCTCACCACCCCAGGGGAGGCAATCCTACAATGAGCAGTTCTTC.

In its sample, this clonotype was seen a few times. The chain links TRBV5-4 to TRBJ2-1; 8 nucleotides line up with TRBD2. The CDR3 is 15 amino acids. J was trimmed by 9 bases and V by 4 bases; bases with no gene match: 12. Germline lookup yields CDR1 SGHNT and CDR2 YYREEE (reference sequence). CDR3 nucleotide sequence: TGTGCCAGCAGCGGACCGGGACTAGTGGGACCTGAGCAGTTCTTC. Its protein is CASSGPGLVGPEQFF.

This clonotype was seen more than once but under ten times. The chain has TRBV19 and TRBJ1-6; a possible D gene is TRBD1 (6 bases). The CDR3 extends over 14 amino acids. Trimming cost V 5 bases and J 13 bases, with 18 bases left between them. Germline CDR1 LNHDA, CDR2 SQIVND (reference sequence). The CDR3 loop is CASSRLTGNSPLHF. CDR3 coding DNA: TGTGCCAGTAGTCGCCTCACAGGGAACTCGCCCCTCCACTTT.